Following are 5 T cell receptor beta chains from one sample sequenced in a study of CD4 T cells in relation to SARS-CoV-2 and coronaviruses. The data were produced by immunoSEQ multiplex PCR, yet TCRdb's version contains in-frame clones alone and is incomplete. The repertoire consists of almost 30,000 clones, with over 60% occurring once and the leading ten covering 14% to 15%. Unexposed donor CD4+ T cells date from about 2011-2018, before the COVID-19 pandemic. After around nine days of culture, CD4+ T cells were isolated. Which antigens these TCRs recognize remains unknown. Sequenced material: CD4+ T cells from PBMCs, cultured in vitro. These receptors were collected from a human donor in good health.

The rearrangement uses TRBV6-5 and TRBJ2-1; 9 bases map to TRBD1. The CDR3 covers 15 residues. In germline, CDR1 is MNHEY, CDR2 SVGAGI. Unmatched junction bases numbered 4, after V lost 5 bases and J lost 2 bases. CDR3 coding DNA: TGTGCCAGCAGTCGCCGGGACAGGGCCTACAATGAGCAGTTCTTC. As protein: CASSRRDRAYNEQFF.

This clone appeared a few times. This sequence joins TRBV4-1 and TRBJ2-5; D not certain. Per germline, CDR1 MGHRA and CDR2 YSYEKL. The ends were cut back, 5 bases at V and 1 base at J, with 11 bases in the middle. The CDR3 consists of 14 residues. The CDR3 DNA reads TGCGCCAGCAGCTTTCTTGGCAGCCAAGAGACCCAGTACTTC. Amino acids: CASSFLGSQETQYF.

The chain links TRBV19 to TRBJ2-2; D is unclear. CDR1 LNHDA and CDR2 SQIVND come from the germline V gene (reference sequence). Trimming removed 2 bases from V and 3 bases from J, with 7 bases in between. The CDR3 runs 14 residues. CDR3 protein: CASSIRRDTGELFF. The CDR3 bases are TGTGCCAGTAGTATAAGACGCGACACCGGGGAGCTGTTTTTT.

The chain employs TRBV6-2 or TRBV6-3 and TRBJ1-1; D not resolved. Trimming took 6 bases from V and 4 from J, leaving 9 bases between them. Germline-derived CDR1 and CDR2 are MNHEY and SVGEGT. This CDR3 has 12 amino acids. This CDR3 is CASSNEGTEAFF. The DNA of the CDR3 is TGTGCCAGCAGCAACGAGGGCACTGAAGCTTTCTTT.

This clone has more than one count but fewer than ten. The rearrangement links TRBV4-1 to TRBJ1-1; maybe TRBD1 (5 bases). The V gene lost 4 bases and the J gene lost 1 base, with 10 bases spanning the gap. The length of the CDR3 is 14 residues. Germline V gives CDR1 MGHRA, CDR2 YSYEKL. The CDR3 here is CASSLRTRNTEAFF. The CDR3 DNA is TGCGCCAGCAGCCTCAGGACACGGAACACTGAAGCTTTCTTT.